The text below deals with one T cell receptor beta chain. Its antigen is undetermined. Primers for the PCR totalled 60 Vbeta and 13 Jbeta. Data came from immunoSEQ multiplex PCR; TCRdb stores just in-frame clones and leaves some out. The data show roughly 180,000 clones, with around 80% seen just once and around 1.6% held by the top ten. This CDR3 spans 15 amino acids. The germline V gene encodes CDR1 SGHNT and CDR2 YYREEE (reference sequence). Trimming removed 4 bases from V and 4 bases from J; junction bases left unmatched: 3. The sample originates from a study of cytomegalovirus exposure and HLA in healthy donors. Regarding the study as a whole: The likely origin of a cluster of highly shared sequence variants was a sequencing artifact.

The rearrangement links TRBV5-4 to TRBJ1-3; 12 nucleotides line up with TRBD1. Sequenced input: PBMCs. The sequence came from a man between 18 and 35 years old in good health and CMV-seronegative. The CDR3 here is CASSRDRGLGNTIYF. The CDR3 DNA reads TGTGCCAGCAGCAGGGACAGGGGGCTCGGAAACACCATATATTTT.